The present T cell receptor (beta chain) was sequenced within a study of shared clonotypes between healthy human individuals. Study context: Plates per donor: three CD4 naive, three CD4 memory, two CD8 naive, one CD8 memory.

Libraries were prepared by immunoSEQ multiplex PCR; TCRdb keeps only in-frame clonotypes and omits some of them. The repertoire holds 800,000 to 950,000 clones, with just over 95% as singletons. CD45RO negativity and positive selection for CCR7 defined naive CD8 cells, a population that excluded terminally differentiated effector memory CD45RA+ cells. Participating donors were healthy, HIV-negative adults free of recent acute infections or vaccinations. Every donor, a Caucasian adult, lived in Nashville, Tennessee. The TCR was taken from a man aged 25 to 45 in good health. The sequenced material came from naive CD8+ T cells sorted from blood.

CDR3 sequence (DNA): TGTGCCAGCAGCTGGGGACACCTCAATGAGCAGTTCTTC. Translated: CASSWGHLNEQFF. J is TRBJ2-1 and V is TRBV7-2; tentatively, D is TRBD1 (6 bases). There are 13 residues in the CDR3. V gave up 4 bases and J gave up 6 bases, with 10 bases separating them. Germline V gene data show CDR1 as SGHTA and CDR2 as FQGNSA.